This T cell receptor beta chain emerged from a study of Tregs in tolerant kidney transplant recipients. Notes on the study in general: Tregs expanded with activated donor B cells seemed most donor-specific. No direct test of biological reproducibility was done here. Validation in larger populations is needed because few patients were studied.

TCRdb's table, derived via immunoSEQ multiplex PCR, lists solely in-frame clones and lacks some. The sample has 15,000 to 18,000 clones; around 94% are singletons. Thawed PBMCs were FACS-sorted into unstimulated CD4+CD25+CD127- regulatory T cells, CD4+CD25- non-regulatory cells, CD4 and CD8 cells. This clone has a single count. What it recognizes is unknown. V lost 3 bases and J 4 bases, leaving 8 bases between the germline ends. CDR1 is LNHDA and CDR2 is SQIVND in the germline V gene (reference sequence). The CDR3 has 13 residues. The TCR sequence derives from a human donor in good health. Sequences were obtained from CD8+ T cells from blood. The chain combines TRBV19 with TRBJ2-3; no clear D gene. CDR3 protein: CASSMGSADTQYF. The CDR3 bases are TGTGCCAGTAGTATGGGCAGTGCAGATACGCAGTATTTT.